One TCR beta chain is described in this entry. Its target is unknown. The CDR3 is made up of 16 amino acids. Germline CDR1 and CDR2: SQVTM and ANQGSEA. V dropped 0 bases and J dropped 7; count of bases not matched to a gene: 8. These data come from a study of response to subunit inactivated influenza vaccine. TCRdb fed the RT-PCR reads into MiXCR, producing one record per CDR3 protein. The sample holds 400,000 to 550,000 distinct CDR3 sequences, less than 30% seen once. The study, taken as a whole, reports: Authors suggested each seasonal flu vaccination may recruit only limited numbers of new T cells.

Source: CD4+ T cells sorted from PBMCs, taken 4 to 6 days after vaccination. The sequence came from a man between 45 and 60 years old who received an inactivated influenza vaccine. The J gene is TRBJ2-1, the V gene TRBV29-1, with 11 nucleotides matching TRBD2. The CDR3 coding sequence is TGCAGCGTTGAAGAGTTACTAGCGGGAGAGGTGAATGAGCAGTTCTTC. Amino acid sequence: CSVEELLAGEVNEQFF.